What follows are 31 T cell receptor beta chains derived from one specimen sequenced in a study of CD8 T cells in ankylosing spondylitis. A single record per CDR3 protein comes from TCRdb applying MiXCR to the 5' RACE reads. The profile covers 300,000 to 400,000 distinct CDR3 sequences, with about 15% appearing a single time and 0.95% to 1.4% taken by the ten largest. Sequencing was performed on blood, either unsorted or a sorted T cell fraction (not recorded which). These TCRs come from a male donor with ankylosing spondylitis or in good health (not recorded which).

The sample holds a few counts of this clonotype. The gene calls are TRBV29-1 and TRBJ1-2, with D uncertain. CDR3 size: 11 residues. Trimming took 2 bases from V and 6 from J, leaving 7 bases between them. In germline, CDR1 is SQVTM, CDR2 ANQGSEA. CDR3 sequence reads: CSVESANGYTF. The CDR3 DNA reads as TGCAGCGTTGAATCTGCCAATGGCTACACCTTC.

This clonotype was seen at least ten times. The rearrangement uses TRBV29-1 and TRBJ1-1; maybe TRBD1 (5 bases). There are 11 residues in the CDR3. The germline CDR1 and CDR2 sequences are SQVTM and ANQGSEA. V was cut by 4 bases and J by 6 bases, with 9 bases left in between. CDR3 region: CSVAGLAEAFF. As DNA, the CDR3 is TGCAGCGTTGCGGGGCTGGCTGAAGCTTTCTTT. The whole variable domain, remainder taken from reference TRBV29-1 and TRBJ1-1, is SAVISQKPSRDICQRGTSLTIQCQVDSQVTMMFWYRQQPGQSLTLIATANQGSEATYESGFVIDKFPISRPNLTFSTLTVSNMSPEDSSIYLCSVAGLAEAFFGQGTRLTVV.

The V gene is TRBV5-1, the J gene TRBJ2-6; 7 nucleotides match TRBD2. The CDR3 loop spans 18 amino acids. CDR1 is SGHRS, CDR2 YFSETQ, per germline. The J segment lost 0 bases and the V segment lost 2 bases, leaving 8 bases of the junction unmatched. CDR3 residues: CASSFLGGDYSGANVLTF. Here the CDR3 DNA reads TGCGCCAGCAGCTTTTTGGGGGGGGACTACTCTGGGGCCAACGTCCTGACTTTC. Supplemented by reference TRBV5-1 and TRBJ2-6, the full variable domain reads KAGVTQTPRYLIKTRGQQVTLSCSPISGHRSVSWYQQTPGQGLQFLFEYFSETQRNKGNFPGRFSGRQFSNSRSEMNVSTLELGDSALYLCASSFLGGDYSGANVLTFGAGSRLTVL.

This clonotype was picked up many times. The gene calls are TRBV12-3 or TRBV12-4 and TRBJ1-1; TRBD1 might be the D (5 bases). The CDR3 is 15 residues long. Deletions cut 1 base from V and 7 bases from J, with 16 bases between. The CDR3 nucleotides read TGTGCCAGCAGTTTAGTGGGCTCCGGGAGGGGTGAAGCTTTCTTT. It codes for CASSLVGSGRGEAFF.

This clonotype was detected a few times. The chain joins TRBV5-1 to TRBJ2-1, with D perhaps TRBD2 (6 bases). Trimming stripped 5 bases from V and 1 base from J, with 10 bases between. Germline CDR1 and CDR2: SGHRS and YFSETQ. This CDR3 has 14 residues. The CDR3 nucleotides read TGCGCCAGCAGGGAGGGTGAGTCCTACAATGAGCAGTTCTTC. Residues: CASREGESYNEQFF. The variable domain in full, with the rest retrieved from reference TRBV5-1 and TRBJ2-1, is KAGVTQTPRYLIKTRGQQVTLSCSPISGHRSVSWYQQTPGQGLQFLFEYFSETQRNKGNFPGRFSGRQFSNSRSEMNVSTLELGDSALYLCASREGESYNEQFFGPGTRLTVL.

This clonotype was counted at least ten times. V and J are TRBV10-3 and TRBJ2-5; D possibly corresponds to TRBD2 (6 bases). Germline V gives CDR1 ENHRY, CDR2 SYGVKD. The CDR3 runs to 14 residues. V lost 11 bases and J lost 0, with 16 bases in between. The DNA of the CDR3 is TGTGCCTCCAAAGTAGCGGAGTACCAAGAGACCCAGTACTTC. As protein: CASKVAEYQETQYF.

This clonotype was counted at least ten times. The chain is built from TRBV7-2 and TRBJ2-5; D assignment may be TRBD1 or TRBD2 (5 bases each). Per germline, CDR1 SGHTA and CDR2 FQGNSA. This CDR3 has 15 residues. Trimming cost V 2 bases and J 5 bases, with 15 bases left between them. The CDR3: CASSLSGLHTETQYF. The CDR3 DNA sequence: TGTGCCAGCAGCTTATCGGGGCTCCATACGGAGACCCAGTACTTC.

This clonotype occurred many times. The chain links TRBV29-1 to TRBJ2-7; tentatively, D is TRBD1 or TRBD2 (7 bases each). The length of the CDR3 is 12 residues. CDR1 and CDR2 (germline): SQVTM, ANQGSEA. V shed 6 bases and J shed 5 bases, with 14 bases lying between them. CDR3 sequence (DNA): TGCAGCGTCACCTCAGGGGGGGACGAGCAGTACTTC. Encoded protein: CSVTSGGDEQYF.

The chain carries TRBV15 and TRBJ2-5; 11 bases agree with TRBD2. This CDR3 comprises 16 residues. V was clipped by 5 bases and J by 3 bases; unmatched bases: 8. Germline CDR1 is LNHNV and CDR2 is YYDKDF (reference sequence). CDR3 sequence: CATSGGLLAGEETQYF. CDR3 coding DNA: TGTGCCACCAGCGGGGGCCTACTAGCGGGAGAAGAGACCCAGTACTTC.

This clonotype was counted between two and nine times. V usage is TRBV6-1 and J usage is TRBJ1-1, with D unclear. V gave up 6 bases and J gave up 0 bases, with 11 bases separating them. This CDR3 spans 14 amino acids. Per the germline V gene, CDR1 is MNHNS and CDR2 is SASEGT. The CDR3 nucleotides read TGTGCCAGCAGGAGAGACGGTATGAACACTGAAGCTTTCTTT. The encoded protein is CASRRDGMNTEAFF.

This clonotype has more than one count but fewer than ten. The J gene is TRBJ1-6, the V gene TRBV3-1; TRBD1 is a possible D gene (6 bases). Trimming removed 3 bases at V and 10 bases at J, with 19 bases between. Germline CDR1 is LGHDT and CDR2 is YNNKEL (reference sequence). The CDR3 sequence is 16 residues long. The DNA for the CDR3 is TGTGCCAGCAGCCAGCACCCGGACAGTCGAGGATCACCCCTCCACTTT. Translated, it gives CASSQHPDSRGSPLHF.

The V gene is TRBV19, the J gene TRBJ2-1; 11 nucleotides agree with TRBD2. The J segment lost 6 bases and the V segment lost 9 bases, leaving 10 bases of the junction unmatched. CDR3 length equals 15 residues. CDR1 and CDR2 from the germline V gene are LNHDA and SQIVND (reference sequence). The DNA of the CDR3 is TGTGCCAGGAAGGTAGCGGGAGGGCCGGGCAATGAGCAGTTCTTC. Its translation is CARKVAGGPGNEQFF.

This clonotype was recorded a few times. This chain uses TRBV5-1 with TRBJ2-7, with D hard to call. This CDR3 contains 16 residues. Germline V gene data show CDR1 as SGHRS and CDR2 as YFSETQ. Trimming cost V 0 bases and J 5 bases, with 18 bases left between them. Written as DNA, the CDR3 is TGCGCCAGCAGCTTGGAAGGGAACGGGCGATATGACGAGCAGTACTTC. It yields the protein CASSLEGNGRYDEQYF.

This clonotype was counted a few times. This chain joins TRBV7-2 and TRBJ2-2; the D call may be TRBD1 or TRBD2 (5 bases each). V was trimmed by 11 bases and J by 5 bases, leaving 12 bases between them. In germline, CDR1 is SGHTA, CDR2 FQGNSA. The CDR3 totals 12 residues. The CDR3 reads CAGMRGTGELFF. The CDR3 DNA reads TGTGCCGGGATGAGGGGAACCGGGGAGCTGTTTTTT.

The chain couples TRBV7-7 to TRBJ2-3; possibly TRBD2 for D (7 bases). Deletions cut 5 bases from V and 2 bases from J, with 14 bases between. This CDR3 is 15 amino acids long. Germline CDR1 and CDR2: SSHAT and FNYEAQ (reference sequence). For the CDR3, the DNA is TGTGCCAGCAGCCAGCTGGGGGGGCCCACAGATACGCAGTATTTT. As protein: CASSQLGGPTDTQYF. Looking up the rest from reference TRBV7-7 and TRBJ2-3 gives the full variable domain: GAGVSQSPRYKVTKRGQDVTLRCDPISSHATLYWYQQALGQGPEFLTYFNYEAQPDKSGLPSDRFSAERPEGSISTLTIQRTEQRDSAMYRCASSQLGGPTDTQYFGPGTRLTVL.

Many counts were recorded for this clonotype. The chain combines TRBV4-1 with TRBJ1-4; D uncertain. This CDR3 spans 13 amino acids. Trimming shortened V by 6 bases and J by 8 bases, and 13 bases separated the two germline ends. Germline-derived CDR1 and CDR2 are MGHRA and YSYEKL. The CDR3: CASSLGSGEKLFF. The DNA of the CDR3 is TGCGCCAGCAGTTTAGGCTCCGGCGAAAAACTGTTTTTT.

At least ten counts were recorded for this clonotype. This CDR3 is CASSQDRNQPQHF. For the CDR3, the DNA is TGTGCCAGCAGCCAAGATCGCAATCAGCCCCAGCATTTT. The V and J genes are TRBV3-1 and TRBJ1-5; no clear D gene. CDR3 length equals 13 residues. CDR1 is LGHDT and CDR2 is YNNKEL in the germline V gene (reference sequence). V lost 0 bases to trimming and J lost 2 bases, with 2 bases between them.

The table lists this clonotype with a few counts. The chain couples TRBV11-2 to TRBJ2-1; D possibly corresponds to TRBD2 (6 bases). CDR1 and CDR2 from the germline V gene are SGHAT and FQNNGV. This CDR3 region has 12 residues. V dropped 5 bases and J dropped 15 bases, with 17 bases sitting between them. In DNA form, the CDR3 reads TGTGCCAGCAGCCTGGACTTGGAGGGGCGGTTCTTC. It encodes CASSLDLEGRFF.

This clonotype was found a few times. The chain couples TRBV9 to TRBJ2-1, with 14 nucleotides matching TRBD2. Germline V lookup: CDR1 SGDLS, CDR2 YYNGEE. Trimming removed 0 bases from V and 9 bases from J; junction bases left unmatched: 5. The CDR3 runs to 16 residues. The CDR3 DNA reads as TGTGCCAGCAGCGTAGCTACGACTAGCGGGGGGGCTGAGCAGTTCTTC. Translation gives CASSVATTSGGAEQFF.

The chain uses TRBV19 and TRBJ2-2; 11 nucleotides agree with TRBD1. V was clipped by 5 bases and J by 7 bases; unmatched bases: 9. Germline V CDR1 and CDR2: LNHDA, SQIVND (reference sequence). This CDR3 spans 16 amino acids. Written as DNA, the CDR3 is TGTGCCAGTAGTTCCCCCGGGACAGGGGGTATCGGGGAGCTGTTTTTT. This translates into CASSSPGTGGIGELFF.

This chain links TRBV3-1 with TRBJ2-1, with D perhaps matching TRBD2 (5 bases). The V gene's germline CDR1 is LGHDT and CDR2 YNNKEL (reference sequence). The germline V and J ends were trimmed by 10 bases and 6 bases, with 22 bases remaining between them. The CDR3 length is 15 residues. The CDR3 nucleotides read TGTGCCACCTGCCAAGATAATAGGGCGGGCAATGAGCAGTTCTTC. The encoded protein is CATCQDNRAGNEQFF.

This clonotype was counted a few times. The chain joins TRBV20-1 to TRBJ2-1; D call uncertain. The germline V gene encodes CDR1 DFQATT and CDR2 SNEGSKA (reference sequence). The CDR3 is 14 amino acids. Trimming stripped 2 bases from V and 6 bases from J, with 14 bases between. CDR3 residues: CSARPPRAPNEQFF. CDR3 DNA sequence: TGCAGTGCTAGACCCCCTAGGGCCCCCAATGAGCAGTTCTTC.

Note on this clonotype: A much bigger clone sits one base away, suggesting this may be a read error. The chain's CDR3 is CASSEADTQYF. CDR3 DNA sequence: TGTGCCAGCAGTGAAGCAGATACGCAGTATTTT. The chain has TRBV2 and TRBJ2-3; no clear D gene. V was pared by 0 bases and J by 5 bases, with 0 bases between. Germline-derived CDR1 and CDR2 are SNHLY and FYNNEI. The CDR3 has 11 residues.

J is TRBJ2-7 and V is TRBV10-2; D may match TRBD1 or TRBD2 (5 bases each). CDR3 length: 16 amino acids. Germline CDR1 is WSHSY and CDR2 is SAAADI. The V and J ends lost 6 bases and 0 bases respectively, with 18 bases between them. The CDR3 region is CASRPAGAESSYEQYF. DNA for the CDR3: TGCGCCAGCAGGCCGGCCGGGGCAGAGAGCTCCTACGAGCAGTACTTC.

This clonotype showed up just a few times. This sequence joins TRBV3-1 and TRBJ2-4; 8 positions agree with TRBD1. CDR1 is LGHDT and CDR2 is YNNKEL in the germline V gene (reference sequence). V lost 4 bases, J lost 7 bases, and 6 bases stayed unmatched. This CDR3 has 14 amino acids. The CDR3 spells CASSPRTGRNIQYF. The CDR3 nucleotides are TGTGCCAGCAGCCCCCGGACAGGGCGGAACATTCAGTACTTC.

This clonotype was recorded a few times. The chain carries TRBV25-1 and TRBJ1-2; weak D call: TRBD1 (5 bases). Germline V gene lookup returns CDR1 MGHDK and CDR2 SYGVNS. V lost 3 bases, J lost 3 bases, and 14 bases lay in between. The CDR3 length is 15 residues. Here the CDR3 DNA reads TGTGCCAGCAGTGACGATTCCCGGGGCCACTATGGCTACACCTTC. It yields the protein CASSDDSRGHYGYTF.

The chain recombines TRBV7-9 with TRBJ1-2; TRBD1 agrees at 8 bases. J gave up 7 bases and V 5 bases, and 9 bases lay outside the gene matches. CDR1 and CDR2 from the germline V gene are SEHNR and FQNEAQ (reference sequence). The CDR3 extends over 14 amino acids. The DNA for the CDR3 is TGTGCCAGCAGCCCGAGGACAGGGATGGGTGGCTACACCTTC. This translates into CASSPRTGMGGYTF.

This CDR3 is CASSSPGQPYGYTF. The CDR3 coding sequence is TGTGCCAGCAGCTCCCCGGGACAGCCTTATGGCTACACCTTC. The J gene is TRBJ1-2, the V gene TRBV7-2, with 7 bases lining up with TRBD1. V trimming: 4 bases; J trimming: 5 bases; junction bases outside the gene matches: 7. CDR1 is SGHTA and CDR2 is FQGNSA in the germline V gene. The CDR3 has 14 amino acids.

This clonotype was seen a handful of times. V gene TRBV7-9 combines with J gene TRBJ2-7, with D perhaps TRBD2 (6 bases). This CDR3 is 15 amino acids long. Deletions cut 5 bases from V and 1 base from J, with 15 bases between. From germline, CDR1 is SEHNR and CDR2 FQNEAQ (reference sequence). In DNA form, the CDR3 reads TGTGCCAGCAGCCTGGGGGTTGGGAGGTCCTACGAGCAGTACTTC. It codes for CASSLGVGRSYEQYF.

The chain employs TRBV3-1 and TRBJ2-1, with 9 nucleotides matching TRBD1. Germline CDR1 reads LGHDT; CDR2 reads YNNKEL (reference sequence). Trimming removed 6 bases from V and 15 bases from J; junction bases left unmatched: 15. This CDR3 is built from 14 residues. The CDR3, as DNA: TGTGCCAGCAGTTTCTCCTCCGGGACAGGGAATCCGTTCTTC. Translated, it gives CASSFSSGTGNPFF.

This clonotype has just a few counts. The rearrangement uses TRBV30 and TRBJ2-7; 7 bases map to TRBD1. Trimming cost V 2 bases and J 2 bases; bases outside gene matches: 9. Germline V lookup: CDR1 GTSNPN, CDR2 SVGIG (reference sequence). CDR3 length equals 15 residues. The chain's CDR3 is CAWSPRDRRAYEQYF. The DNA for the CDR3 is TGTGCCTGGAGTCCCCGGGACAGAAGAGCCTACGAGCAGTACTTC.